Detailed here is one T cell receptor (beta chain). The source of the sample is a study of cytomegalovirus exposure and HLA in healthy donors. This CDR3 has 14 residues. PCR employed 60 Vbeta and 13 Jbeta primers. The repertoire was sequenced with immunoSEQ multiplex PCR; TCRdb's copy has only in-frame clones and lacks some. The sample has roughly 150,000 clones, around 75% seen once. This clonotype was obtained from a male donor in good health and CMV-seronegative. The chain uses TRBV1 and TRBJ1-4. TRBV1 is assigned pseudogene status. The specimen sequenced was PBMCs. This chain's CDR3 is CTSRLGVPNEKLFF. The CDR3, as DNA: TGCACCAGCAGGTTGGGAGTTCCTAATGAAAAACTGTTTTTT.